The rows below give T cell receptor beta chains drawn from one sample of a study of T cell responses to AZD1222 COVID-19 vaccine. Using immunoSEQ multiplex PCR, the repertoire was profiled, and TCRdb retains in-frame clones only, with some absent. The table has 130,000 to 150,000 clones, about 87% seen once. The sample in question was peripheral blood, obtained on day 0 of AZD1222 vaccination. The receptors shown here come from an adult in good health. The CDR3 runs from the conserved cysteine through the conserved F or W. D genes are given only for firm matches. Part of the rows lack a size; the others show once, few, many or a class for expanded clones.

TGTGCCAGCAGGGAAGGGACAGACTATGGCTACACCTTC	CASREGTDYGYTF	-	TRBD1	TRBV7-9	TRBJ1-2
TGTGCCAGCAGCTTGACCGATAGCGGGGTCCCCCACGAGCAGTACTTC	CASSLTDSGVPHEQYF	-	TRBD2	TRBV11-3	TRBJ2-7
TGTGCCAGCAGGGTTTCGGGGGGCCACTCCTACAATGAGCAGTTCTTC	CASRVSGGHSYNEQFF	-	-	TRBV4-2	TRBJ2-1
TGTGCCAGCAGCCACTGGGGGGCTCGCGGGGGGGCCCACGAGCAGTACTTC	CASSHWGARGGAHEQYF	-	TRBD2	TRBV11-2	TRBJ2-7
TGTGCCAGTAGTGGCTCATTTCTTCGGGGGCAGAACACTGAAGCTTTCTTT	CASSGSFLRGQNTEAFF	-	-	TRBV19	TRBJ1-1
TGTGCCACCCTAGGGTTCCGAGAAGCTTTCTTT	CATLGFREAFF	-	-	TRBV27	TRBJ1-1
TGTGCCTGGAGAGTATCCTTGGACACTGAAGCTTTCTTT	CAWRVSLDTEAFF	-	-	TRBV30	TRBJ1-1
TGTGCCAGCAGCTTAGCGGGGCCTAGAGCTTTCTTT	CASSLAGPRAFF	-	-	TRBV11-2	TRBJ1-1
TGTGCCAGCTCACCGCCAGCGGTGAACACTGAAGCTTTCTTT	CASSPPAVNTEAFF	-	-	TRBV18	TRBJ1-1
TGTGCCAGCAGCCCCCTCAGTGAGGGAAACACCATATATTTT	CASSPLSEGNTIYF	-	-	TRBV3-1/TRBV3-2	TRBJ1-3
TGCGCCAGCAGCTTCCCAGGGATTGAGCAGTTCTTC	CASSFPGIEQFF	-	-	TRBV5-1	TRBJ2-1
TGTGCCAGCAGCCTTAGCGGGGGGGCCTCCTACGAGCAGTACTTC	CASSLSGGASYEQYF	-	TRBD2	TRBV3-1/TRBV3-2	TRBJ2-7
TGTGCCAGCTCGCCTGCTATGAGCACAGATACGCAGTATTTT	CASSPAMSTDTQYF	-	-	TRBV18	TRBJ2-3
TGTGCCAGCAGCCCCGCAAGGGTAGGGCTCACTGAAGCTTTCTTT	CASSPARVGLTEAFF	few	-	TRBV6-2/TRBV6-3	TRBJ1-1
TGTGCCAGCAGCCTAAAAGGATCCCCCAATGAAAAACTGTTTTTT	CASSLKGSPNEKLFF	many	-	TRBV6-4	TRBJ1-4
TGTGCCAGTAGTGCCGGGGGGGGTTACACCGGGGAGCTGTTTTTT	CASSAGGGYTGELFF	-	TRBD2	TRBV19	TRBJ2-2
TGTGCCAGCAGCCCCCTCGTAGTTAGGATGGGCAATGAGCAGTTCTTC	CASSPLVVRMGNEQFF	-	-	TRBV7-2	TRBJ2-1
TGTGCCGGAACCCTGGGGGGCGCAGGTGAAGCTTTCTTT	CAGTLGGAGEAFF	-	-	TRBV6-6	TRBJ1-1
TGTGCCAGCAGCCGCGGAAGGAACACTGAAGCTTTCTTT	CASSRGRNTEAFF	-	-	TRBV14	TRBJ1-1
TGTGCCACCAGTGATCGGGGGGGTTCAGTAGCGCGACAGAGGGATACGCAGTATTTT	CATSDRGGSVARQRDTQYF	-	TRBD2	TRBV24-1	TRBJ2-3
TGTGCCAGCAGCTCCGAGGCAGCGGTGCGGAACACTGAAGCTTTCTTT	CASSSEAAVRNTEAFF	-	-	TRBV5-5	TRBJ1-1
TGTGCCAGCAGTTTGGCGGGGCCCCGTGCGTTCTTC	CASSLAGPRAFF	-	-	TRBV12-3/TRBV12-4	TRBJ2-1
TGCGCCAGCAGCACCCGAAGTGCGACAGAAAAACTGTTTTTT	CASSTRSATEKLFF	-	-	TRBV5-1	TRBJ1-4
TGTGCCAGCAGCGTAGTAGCGGGGGGCACCGGGGAGCTGTTTTTT	CASSVVAGGTGELFF	-	TRBD2	TRBV9	TRBJ2-2
TGTGCCAGCAGCCCCTCGACAGGCCCCTATGGCTACACCTTC	CASSPSTGPYGYTF	-	-	TRBV9	TRBJ1-2
TGTGCCATACGACGACAGAATAATTCACCCCTCCACTTT	CAIRRQNNSPLHF	-	-	TRBV10-3	TRBJ1-6
TGTGCCAGCAGTGACTCGAATACGGGCACTGAAGCTTTCTTT	CASSDSNTGTEAFF	-	-	TRBV6-4	TRBJ1-1
TGTGCCAGCAGTCCTTCCTATAAAACCGTCACAGATACGCAGTATTTT	CASSPSYKTVTDTQYF	-	-	TRBV27	TRBJ2-3
TGTGCCAGCAGCGTAGGGACAGCCTCTGGAAACACCATATATTTT	CASSVGTASGNTIYF	-	-	TRBV9	TRBJ1-3
TGTGCCAGCAGCAAAGGCGGGGGGGAGGAAAGTGAAGCTTTCTTT	CASSKGGGEESEAFF	-	-	TRBV21-1	TRBJ1-1
TGTGCCAGCAGTTACTTGGGTGAAGCTTTCTTT	CASSYLGEAFF	few	-	TRBV6-5	TRBJ1-1
TGTGCCAGCAGTTCGGACATCCGGGGCTACACCTTC	CASSSDIRGYTF	-	-	TRBV28	TRBJ1-2
TGTGCCAGCAGTCGGGAGGTTACAGATACGCAGTATTTT	CASSREVTDTQYF	-	TRBD2	TRBV6-2/TRBV6-3	TRBJ2-3
TGTGCCAGCAGCCAACGGGACAGATTAATGAACACTGAAGCTTTCTTT	CASSQRDRLMNTEAFF	-	TRBD1	TRBV16	TRBJ1-1
TGTGCTAGTGCTCCCTGGGGGGACCAGCCCCAGCATTTT	CASAPWGDQPQHF	-	-	TRBV12-5	TRBJ1-5
TGTGCCAGTAGTGAAATGGGCCAGAACTATGGCTACACCTTC	CASSEMGQNYGYTF	-	-	TRBV19	TRBJ1-2
TGCGCCAGCAGTGGGCAGGGAGGTTTGAACACTGAAGCTTTCTTT	CASSGQGGLNTEAFF	-	-	TRBV10-2	TRBJ1-1
TGCGCAGCCCGGACTAGCGGGGTAGCAGGGTACGAGCAGTACTTC	CAARTSGVAGYEQYF	-	TRBD2	TRBV5-1	TRBJ2-7
TGTGCCAGCAGCCGGGACAGGGCCTACGAGCAGTACTTC	CASSRDRAYEQYF	-	TRBD1	TRBV2	TRBJ2-7